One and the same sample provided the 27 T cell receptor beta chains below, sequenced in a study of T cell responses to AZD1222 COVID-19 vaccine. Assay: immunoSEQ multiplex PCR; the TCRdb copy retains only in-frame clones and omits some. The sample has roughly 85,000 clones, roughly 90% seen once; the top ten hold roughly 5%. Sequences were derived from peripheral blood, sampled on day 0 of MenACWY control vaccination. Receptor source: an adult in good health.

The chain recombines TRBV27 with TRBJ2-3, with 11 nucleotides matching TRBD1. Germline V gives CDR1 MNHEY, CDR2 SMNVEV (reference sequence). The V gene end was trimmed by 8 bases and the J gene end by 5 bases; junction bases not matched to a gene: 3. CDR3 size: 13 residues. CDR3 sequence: CASGTGGKDTQYF. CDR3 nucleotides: TGTGCCAGCGGGACAGGGGGGAAAGATACGCAGTATTTT.

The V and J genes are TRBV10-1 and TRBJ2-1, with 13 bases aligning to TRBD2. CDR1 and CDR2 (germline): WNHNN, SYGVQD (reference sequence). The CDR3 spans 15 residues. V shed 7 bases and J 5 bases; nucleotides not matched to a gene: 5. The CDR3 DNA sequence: TGCGCCAGCAAGTTGACTAGCGGGGGGAACAATGAGCAGTTCTTC. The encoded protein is CASKLTSGGNNEQFF.

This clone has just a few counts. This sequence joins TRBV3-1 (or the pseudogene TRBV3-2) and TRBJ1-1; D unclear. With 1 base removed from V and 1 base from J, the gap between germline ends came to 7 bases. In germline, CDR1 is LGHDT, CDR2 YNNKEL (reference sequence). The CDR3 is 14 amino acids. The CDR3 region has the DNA TGTGCCAGCAGCCAAGGTCAGGAGAACACTGAAGCTTTCTTT. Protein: CASSQGQENTEAFF.

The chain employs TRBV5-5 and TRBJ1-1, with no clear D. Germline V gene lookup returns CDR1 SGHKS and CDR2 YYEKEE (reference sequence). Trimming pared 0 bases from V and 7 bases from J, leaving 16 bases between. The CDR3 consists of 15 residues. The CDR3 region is CASSLAEGGLFEAFF. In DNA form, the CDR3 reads TGTGCCAGCAGCTTGGCTGAGGGTGGGTTGTTTGAAGCTTTCTTT.

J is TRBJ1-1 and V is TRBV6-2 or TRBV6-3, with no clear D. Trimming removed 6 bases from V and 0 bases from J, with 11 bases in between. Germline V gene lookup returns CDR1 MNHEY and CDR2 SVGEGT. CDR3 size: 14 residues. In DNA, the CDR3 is TGTGCCAGCAGCCTCCGGAGCATGAACACTGAAGCTTTCTTT. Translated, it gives CASSLRSMNTEAFF.

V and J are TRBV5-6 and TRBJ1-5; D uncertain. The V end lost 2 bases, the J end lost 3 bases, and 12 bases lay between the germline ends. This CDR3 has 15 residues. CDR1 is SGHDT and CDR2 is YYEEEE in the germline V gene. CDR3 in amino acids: CASSFNTHPNQPQHF. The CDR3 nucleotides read TGTGCCAGCAGCTTCAATACCCACCCCAATCAGCCCCAGCATTTT. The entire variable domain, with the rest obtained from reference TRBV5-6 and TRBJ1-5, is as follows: DAGVTQSPTHLIKTRGQQVTLRCSPKSGHDTVSWYQQALGQGPQFIFQYYEEEERQRGNFPDRFSGHQFPNYSSELNVNALLLGDSALYLCASSFNTHPNQPQHFGDGTRLSIL.

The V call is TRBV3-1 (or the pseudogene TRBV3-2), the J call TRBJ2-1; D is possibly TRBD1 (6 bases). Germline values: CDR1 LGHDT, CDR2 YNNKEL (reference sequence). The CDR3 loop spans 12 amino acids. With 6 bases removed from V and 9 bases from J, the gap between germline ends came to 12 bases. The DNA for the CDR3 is TGTGCCAGCAGAAAGGAAGGGGGTGAGCAGTTCTTC. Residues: CASRKEGGEQFF.

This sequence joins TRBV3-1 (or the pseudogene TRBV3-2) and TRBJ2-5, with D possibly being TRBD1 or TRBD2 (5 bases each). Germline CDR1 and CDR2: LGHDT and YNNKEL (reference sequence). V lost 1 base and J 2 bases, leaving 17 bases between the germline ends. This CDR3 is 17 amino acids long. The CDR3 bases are TGTGCCAGCAGCCAAGTTGGCACCGGGACCGAGCAAGAGACCCAGTACTTC. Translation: CASSQVGTGTEQETQYF.

CDR3 residues: CASSVPSGLAETQYF. CDR3 bases: TGTGCCAGCAGCGTCCCTTCCGGACTAGCCGAGACCCAGTACTTC. The chain uses TRBV7-2 and TRBJ2-5; TRBD2 agrees at 8 bases. The CDR3 length is 15 residues. V gave up 5 bases and J gave up 5 bases; unmatched junction bases: 10. Germline V CDR1 and CDR2: SGHTA, FQGNSA. Filled out from reference TRBV7-2 and TRBJ2-5, the complete variable domain reads GAGVSQSPSNKVTEKGKDVELRCDPISGHTALYWYRQSLGQGLEFLIYFQGNSAPDKSGLPSDRFSAERTGGSVSTLTIQRTQQEDSAVYLCASSVPSGLAETQYFGPGTRLLVL.

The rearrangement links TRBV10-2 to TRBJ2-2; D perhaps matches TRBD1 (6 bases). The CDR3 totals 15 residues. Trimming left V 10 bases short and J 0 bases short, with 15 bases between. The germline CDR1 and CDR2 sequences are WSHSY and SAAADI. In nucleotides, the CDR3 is TGCGCCACCCGACTGGACAGCACGAACACCGGGGAGCTGTTTTTT. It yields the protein CATRLDSTNTGELFF.

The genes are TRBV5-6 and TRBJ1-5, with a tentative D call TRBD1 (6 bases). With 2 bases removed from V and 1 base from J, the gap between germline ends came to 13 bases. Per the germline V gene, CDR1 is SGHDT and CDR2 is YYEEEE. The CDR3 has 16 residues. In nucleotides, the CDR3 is TGTGCCAGCAGCTTAAACAGGGAGCGAAGCAATCAGCCCCAGCATTTT. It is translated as CASSLNRERSNQPQHF. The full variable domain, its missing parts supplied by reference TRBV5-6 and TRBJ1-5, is DAGVTQSPTHLIKTRGQQVTLRCSPKSGHDTVSWYQQALGQGPQFIFQYYEEEERQRGNFPDRFSGHQFPNYSSELNVNALLLGDSALYLCASSLNRERSNQPQHFGDGTRLSIL.

The CDR3 region is CASSRVYSNQPQHF. The CDR3 region has the DNA TGTGCCAGCAGCCGGGTCTATAGCAATCAGCCCCAGCATTTT. The genes are TRBV3-1 (or the pseudogene TRBV3-2) and TRBJ1-5; D not resolved. The CDR3 totals 14 residues. Germline CDR1 reads LGHDT; CDR2 reads YNNKEL (reference sequence). V shed 4 bases and J shed 0 bases, with 7 bases lying between them.

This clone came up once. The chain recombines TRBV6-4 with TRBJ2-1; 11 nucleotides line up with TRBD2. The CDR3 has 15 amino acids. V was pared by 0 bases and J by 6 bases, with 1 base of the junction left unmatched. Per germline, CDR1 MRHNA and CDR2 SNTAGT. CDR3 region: CASSDSSGGANEQFF. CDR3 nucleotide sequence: TGTGCCAGCAGTGACTCTAGCGGGGGGGCCAATGAGCAGTTCTTC.

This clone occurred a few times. The CDR3 region has the DNA TGTGCCATCAGTGAAGGTTCTCCGGGGGAGCTGTTTTTT. Residues: CAISEGSPGELFF. The chain recombines TRBV10-3 with TRBJ2-2; D not certain. Looked up from germline, CDR1 is ENHRY and CDR2 is SYGVKD. V lost 3 bases and J lost 8, with 10 bases in between. The CDR3 extends over 13 amino acids.

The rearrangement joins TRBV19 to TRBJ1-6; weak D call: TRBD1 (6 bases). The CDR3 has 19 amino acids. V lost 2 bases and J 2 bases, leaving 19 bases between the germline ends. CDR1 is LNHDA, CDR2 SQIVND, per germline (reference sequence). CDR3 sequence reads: CASSISLGTSSTYNSPLHF. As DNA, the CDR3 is TGTGCCAGTAGTATAAGTCTGGGGACATCATCTACCTATAATTCACCCCTCCACTTT.

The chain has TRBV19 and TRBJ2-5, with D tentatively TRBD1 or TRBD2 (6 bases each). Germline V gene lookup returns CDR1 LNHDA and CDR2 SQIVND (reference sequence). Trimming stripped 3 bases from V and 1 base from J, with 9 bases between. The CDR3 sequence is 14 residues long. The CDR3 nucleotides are TGTGCCAGTAGTATCACGGGGGCCCAAGAGACCCAGTACTTC. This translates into CASSITGAQETQYF.

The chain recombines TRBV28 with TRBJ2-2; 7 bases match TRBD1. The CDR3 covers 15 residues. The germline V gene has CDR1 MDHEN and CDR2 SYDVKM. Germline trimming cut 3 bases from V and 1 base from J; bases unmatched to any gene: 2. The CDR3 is CASSLRTGNTGELFF. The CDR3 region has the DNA TGTGCCAGCAGTTTGCGGACAGGGAACACCGGGGAGCTGTTTTTT.

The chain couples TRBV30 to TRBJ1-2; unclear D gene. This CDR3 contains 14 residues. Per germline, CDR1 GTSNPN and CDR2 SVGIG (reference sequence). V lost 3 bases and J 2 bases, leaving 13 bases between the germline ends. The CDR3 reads CAWSPSAGNYGYTF. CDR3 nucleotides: TGTGCCTGGAGCCCATCCGCGGGGAACTATGGCTACACCTTC.

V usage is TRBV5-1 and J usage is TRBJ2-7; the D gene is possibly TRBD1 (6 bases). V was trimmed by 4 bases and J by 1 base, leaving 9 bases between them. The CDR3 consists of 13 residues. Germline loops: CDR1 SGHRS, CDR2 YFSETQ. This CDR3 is CASSIDRSYEQYF. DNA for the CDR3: TGCGCCAGCAGCATTGACAGGTCCTACGAGCAGTACTTC.

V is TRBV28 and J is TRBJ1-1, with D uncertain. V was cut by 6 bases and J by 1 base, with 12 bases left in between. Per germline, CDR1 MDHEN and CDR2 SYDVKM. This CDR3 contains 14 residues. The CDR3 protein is CASSFAWANTEAFF. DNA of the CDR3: TGTGCCAGCAGCTTCGCGTGGGCGAACACTGAAGCTTTCTTT.

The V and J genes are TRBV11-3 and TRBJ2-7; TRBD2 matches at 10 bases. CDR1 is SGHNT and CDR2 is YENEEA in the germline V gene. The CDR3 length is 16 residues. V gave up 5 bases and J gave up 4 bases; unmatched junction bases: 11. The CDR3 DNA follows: TGTGCCAGCAGCCGTGAGCTACTAGCGGGGAGGTACGAGCAGTACTTC. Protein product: CASSRELLAGRYEQYF.

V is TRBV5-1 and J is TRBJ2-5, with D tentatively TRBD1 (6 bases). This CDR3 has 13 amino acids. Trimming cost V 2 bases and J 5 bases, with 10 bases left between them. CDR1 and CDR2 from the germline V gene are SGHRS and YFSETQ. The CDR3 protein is CASSLRGTETQYF. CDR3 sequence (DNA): TGCGCCAGCAGCTTAAGGGGGACGGAGACCCAGTACTTC.

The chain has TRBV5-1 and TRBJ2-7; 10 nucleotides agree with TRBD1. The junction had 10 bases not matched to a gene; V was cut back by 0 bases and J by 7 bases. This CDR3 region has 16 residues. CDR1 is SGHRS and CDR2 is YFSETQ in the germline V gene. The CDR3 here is CASSLDVGTGEGEQYF. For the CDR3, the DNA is TGCGCCAGCAGCTTGGATGTGGGGACAGGGGAGGGGGAGCAGTACTTC. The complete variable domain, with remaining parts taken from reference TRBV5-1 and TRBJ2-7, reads KAGVTQTPRYLIKTRGQQVTLSCSPISGHRSVSWYQQTPGQGLQFLFEYFSETQRNKGNFPGRFSGRQFSNSRSEMNVSTLELGDSALYLCASSLDVGTGEGEQYFGPGTRLTVT.

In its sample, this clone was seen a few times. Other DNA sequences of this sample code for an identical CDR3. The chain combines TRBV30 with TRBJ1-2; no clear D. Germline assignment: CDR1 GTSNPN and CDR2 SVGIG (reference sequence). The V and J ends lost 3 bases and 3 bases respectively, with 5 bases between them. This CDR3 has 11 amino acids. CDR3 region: CAWRPDYGYTF. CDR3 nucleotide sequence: TGTGCCTGGAGGCCAGACTATGGCTACACCTTC.

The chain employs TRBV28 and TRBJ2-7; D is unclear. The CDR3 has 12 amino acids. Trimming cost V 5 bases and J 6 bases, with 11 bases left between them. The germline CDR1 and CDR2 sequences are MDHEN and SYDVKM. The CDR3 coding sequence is TGTGCCAGCAGTCCCATTGTATCCGAGCAGTACTTC. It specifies CASSPIVSEQYF.

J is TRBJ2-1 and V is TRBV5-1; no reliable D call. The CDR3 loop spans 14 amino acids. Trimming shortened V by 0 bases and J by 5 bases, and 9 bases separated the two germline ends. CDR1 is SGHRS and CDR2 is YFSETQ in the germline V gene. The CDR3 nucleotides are TGCGCCAGCAGCTTGGTTAGTGGTCACAATGAGCAGTTCTTC. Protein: CASSLVSGHNEQFF. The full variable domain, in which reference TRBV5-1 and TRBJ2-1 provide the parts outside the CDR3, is KAGVTQTPRYLIKTRGQQVTLSCSPISGHRSVSWYQQTPGQGLQFLFEYFSETQRNKGNFPGRFSGRQFSNSRSEMNVSTLELGDSALYLCASSLVSGHNEQFFGPGTRLTVL.

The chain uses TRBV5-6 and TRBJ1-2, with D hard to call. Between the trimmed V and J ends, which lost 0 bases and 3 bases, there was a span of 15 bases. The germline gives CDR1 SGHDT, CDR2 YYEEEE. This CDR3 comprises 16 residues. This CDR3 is CASSLGEGRRDYGYTF. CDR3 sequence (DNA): TGTGCCAGCAGCTTGGGGGAAGGACGGAGGGACTATGGCTACACCTTC.